This T cell receptor beta chain emerged from a study of blood T cell repertoires in COVID-19. Study at large: The United States, Italy and Spain supplied acute and convalescent COVID-19 samples. T cells, B-cell-depleted T cells, or PBMCs provided the cDNA or gDNA that served as material.

Per germline, CDR1 SGHTA and CDR2 FQGNSA. V was pared by 0 bases and J by 2 bases, with 7 bases between. The CDR3 is made up of 14 amino acids. Source study methods: Reference gene primer amplification gave nucleated cell count estimates. Only in-frame clones appear in the TCRdb table, and some are missing; sequencing was by immunoSEQ multiplex PCR. V and J calls and clone size are given by that table; D and trimming were obtained from the DNA. The table lists 70,000 or so clones, 85% to 90% of them singletons. The rearrangement uses TRBV7-2 and TRBJ1-2; no firm D call. Sequenced: peripheral blood. This clonotype was sampled from a woman of 80 years or more with active COVID-19. CDR3 in DNA: TGTGCCAGCAGCTTAGCGGTACAGAACTATGGCTACACCTTC. It encodes CASSLAVQNYGYTF.